Listed here is a single T cell receptor (beta chain). Authors' data handling: Scientists estimated how many nucleated cells there were by amplifying reference gene primers. The table came from immunoSEQ multiplex PCR; TCRdb's copy has only in-frame clones and leaves some out. Clone size and the V and J calls come from that table; the DNA yielded D and trimming. The sample has some 110,000 clones, approximately 85% seen once. The CDR3 spans 15 residues. The germline V and J ends were trimmed by 4 bases and 4 bases, with 17 bases remaining between them. The germline gives CDR1 KGHSH, CDR2 LQKENI. This specimen comes from a study of blood T cell repertoires in COVID-19. The wider study: COVID-19 samples, acute and convalescent, were from the United States, Italy and Spain. From T cells, B-cell-depleted T cells, or PBMCs came the material, which was cDNA or gDNA.

This chain uses TRBV18 with TRBJ2-7, with D tentatively TRBD1 (6 bases). The TCR was taken from a human donor in a cohort sampled during active COVID-19. The source material was peripheral blood. This chain's CDR3 is CASSRSDSIMYEQYF. The CDR3 bases are TGTGCCAGCTCACGGTCGGACAGCATTATGTACGAGCAGTACTTC. The full variable domain, with the rest looked up from reference TRBV18 and TRBJ2-7, is NAGVMQNPRHLVRRRGQEARLRCSPMKGHSHVYWYRQLPEEGLKFMVYLQKENIIDESGMPKERFSAEFPKEGPSILRIQQVVRGDSAAYFCASSRSDSIMYEQYFGPGTRLTVT.